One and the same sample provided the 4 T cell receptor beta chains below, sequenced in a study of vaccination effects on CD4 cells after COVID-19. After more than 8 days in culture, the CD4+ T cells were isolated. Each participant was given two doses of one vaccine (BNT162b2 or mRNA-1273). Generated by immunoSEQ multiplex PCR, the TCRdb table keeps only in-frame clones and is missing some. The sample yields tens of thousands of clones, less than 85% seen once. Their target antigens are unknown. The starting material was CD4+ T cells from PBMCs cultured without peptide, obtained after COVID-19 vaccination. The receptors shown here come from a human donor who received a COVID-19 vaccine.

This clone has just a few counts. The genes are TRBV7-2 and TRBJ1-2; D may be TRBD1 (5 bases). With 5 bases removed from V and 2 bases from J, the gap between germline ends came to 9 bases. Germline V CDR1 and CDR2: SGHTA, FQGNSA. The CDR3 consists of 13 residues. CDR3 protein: CASSPGKNYGYTF. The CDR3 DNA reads TGTGCCAGCAGCCCAGGGAAGAACTATGGCTACACCTTC.

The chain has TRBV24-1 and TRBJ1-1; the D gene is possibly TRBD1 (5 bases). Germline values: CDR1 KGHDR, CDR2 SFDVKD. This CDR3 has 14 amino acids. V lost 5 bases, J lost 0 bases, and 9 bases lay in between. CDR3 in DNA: TGTGCCACCAGTGGGGGGTGGTTGAACACTGAAGCTTTCTTT. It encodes CATSGGWLNTEAFF.

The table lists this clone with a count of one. CDR3 in amino acids: CASSPPSGAHTQYF. The CDR3 nucleotides are TGTGCCAGCTCACCTCCTTCAGGGGCGCATACGCAGTATTTT. V gene TRBV18 combines with J gene TRBJ2-3; D is perhaps TRBD1 (6 bases). Trimming pared 3 bases from V and 7 bases from J, leaving 14 bases between. This CDR3 has 14 residues. Germline V gene lookup returns CDR1 KGHSH and CDR2 LQKENI.

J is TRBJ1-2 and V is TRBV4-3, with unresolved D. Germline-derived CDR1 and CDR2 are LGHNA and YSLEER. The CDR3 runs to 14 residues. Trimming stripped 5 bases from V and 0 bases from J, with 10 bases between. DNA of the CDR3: TGCGCCAGCAGCGAATCATTGACTAACTATGGCTACACCTTC. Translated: CASSESLTNYGYTF.